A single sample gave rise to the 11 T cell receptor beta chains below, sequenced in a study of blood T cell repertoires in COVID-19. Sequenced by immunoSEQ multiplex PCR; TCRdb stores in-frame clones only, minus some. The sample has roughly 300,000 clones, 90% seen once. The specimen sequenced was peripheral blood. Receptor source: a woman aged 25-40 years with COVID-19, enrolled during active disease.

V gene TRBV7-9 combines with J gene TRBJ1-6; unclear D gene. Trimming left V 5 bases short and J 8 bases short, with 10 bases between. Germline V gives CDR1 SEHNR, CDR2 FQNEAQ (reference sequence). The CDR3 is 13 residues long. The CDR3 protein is CASSTRPDSPLHF. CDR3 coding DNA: TGTGCCAGCAGCACTCGCCCTGATTCACCCCTCCACTTT.

In DNA, the CDR3 is TGCGCCAGCAGCATAGGACAGGGTACCGACGAGCAGTACTTC. Translated: CASSIGQGTDEQYF. The chain recombines TRBV5-1 with TRBJ2-7; TRBD1 matches 8 bases. The junction had 8 bases not matched to a gene; V was cut back by 4 bases and J by 5 bases. Germline values: CDR1 SGHRS, CDR2 YFSETQ. CDR3 length: 14 amino acids.

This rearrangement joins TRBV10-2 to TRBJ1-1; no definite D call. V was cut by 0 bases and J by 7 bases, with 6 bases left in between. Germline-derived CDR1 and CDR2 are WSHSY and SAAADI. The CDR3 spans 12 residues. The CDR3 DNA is TGCGCCAGCAGTGAGTCGAGGGTTGAAGCTTTCTTT. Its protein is CASSESRVEAFF.

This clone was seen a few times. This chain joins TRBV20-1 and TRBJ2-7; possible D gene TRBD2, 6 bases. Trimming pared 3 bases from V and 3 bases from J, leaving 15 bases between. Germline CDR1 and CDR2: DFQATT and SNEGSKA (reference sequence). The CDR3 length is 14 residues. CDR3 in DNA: TGCAGTGCTAGTAAGTCTAGCGACTACTACGAGCAGTACTTC. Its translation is CSASKSSDYYEQYF.

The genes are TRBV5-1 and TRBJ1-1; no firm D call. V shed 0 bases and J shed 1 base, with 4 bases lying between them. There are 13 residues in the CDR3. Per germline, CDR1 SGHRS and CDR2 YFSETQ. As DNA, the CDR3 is TGCGCCAGCAGCTTGGCCCGGAACACTGAAGCTTTCTTT. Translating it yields CASSLARNTEAFF. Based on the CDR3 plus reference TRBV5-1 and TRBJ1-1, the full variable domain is KAGVTQTPRYLIKTRGQQVTLSCSPISGHRSVSWYQQTPGQGLQFLFEYFSETQRNKGNFPGRFSGRQFSNSRSEMNVSTLELGDSALYLCASSLARNTEAFFGQGTRLTVV.

CDR3 protein: CASRVTGRGSNEQFF. The CDR3, as DNA: TGTGCCAGCAGAGTTACAGGGCGCGGGAGCAATGAGCAGTTCTTC. This sequence joins TRBV6-6 and TRBJ2-1, with D possibly matching TRBD2 (7 bases). CDR3 length: 15 amino acids. Looked up from germline, CDR1 is MNHNY and CDR2 is SVGAGI (reference sequence). V gave up 6 bases and J gave up 6 bases, with 18 bases separating them.

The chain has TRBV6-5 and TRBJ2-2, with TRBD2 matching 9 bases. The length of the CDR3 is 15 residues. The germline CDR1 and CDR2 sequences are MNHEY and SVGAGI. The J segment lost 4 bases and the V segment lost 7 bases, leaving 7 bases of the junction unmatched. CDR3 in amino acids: CASNLSGSGTGELFF. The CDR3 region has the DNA TGTGCCAGCAACCTTAGCGGGAGTGGCACCGGGGAGCTGTTTTTT.

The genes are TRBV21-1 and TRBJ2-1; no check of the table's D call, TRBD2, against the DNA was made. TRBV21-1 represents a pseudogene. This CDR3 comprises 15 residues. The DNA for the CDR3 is TGTGCCAGCAGCAAAGATAGAGGAGCGGGAGGTGAGCAGTTCTTC. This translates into CASSKDRGAGGEQFF.

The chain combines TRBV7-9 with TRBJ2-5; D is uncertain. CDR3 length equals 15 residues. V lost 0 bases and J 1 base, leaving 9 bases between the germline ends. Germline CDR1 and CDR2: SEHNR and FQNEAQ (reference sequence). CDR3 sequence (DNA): TGTGCCAGCAGCTTAGCCCAGGCAGCCCAAGAGACCCAGTACTTC. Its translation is CASSLAQAAQETQYF.

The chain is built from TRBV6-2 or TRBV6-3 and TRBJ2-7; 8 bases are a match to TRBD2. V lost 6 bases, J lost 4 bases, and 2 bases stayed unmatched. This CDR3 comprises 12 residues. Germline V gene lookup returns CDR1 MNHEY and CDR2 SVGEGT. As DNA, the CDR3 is TGTGCCAGCAGCGGCGGGGGGTACGAGCAGTACTTC. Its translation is CASSGGGYEQYF.

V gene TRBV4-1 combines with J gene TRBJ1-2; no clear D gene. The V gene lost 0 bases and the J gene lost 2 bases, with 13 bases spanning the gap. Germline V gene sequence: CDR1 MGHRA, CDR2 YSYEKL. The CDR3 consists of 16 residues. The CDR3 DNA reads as TGCGCCAGCAGCCAAGATGGTCGGGGAACCAACTATGGCTACACCTTC. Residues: CASSQDGRGTNYGYTF.